This T cell receptor beta chain was recorded in a study of blood T cell repertoires in COVID-19. About the study: Acute and convalescent COVID-19 specimens originated in the United States, Italy and Spain. PBMCs, B-cell-depleted T cells, or T cells provided the cDNA or gDNA that made up the material.

Germline CDR1 reads MNHEY; CDR2 reads SMNVEV (reference sequence). The CDR3 covers 13 residues. In this sample, this clone turned up once. As handled by the study authors: Reference gene primer amplification yielded estimated nucleated cell counts. The table came from immunoSEQ multiplex PCR; TCRdb's copy has only in-frame clones and leaves some out. V and J calls and clone size are copied from that table; D and trimming were computed from the DNA. The sample records about 94,000 clones, more than 70% being singletons. The sample was peripheral blood. This clonotype was sampled from a woman aged 60-75 years in a cohort sampled during active or convalescent COVID-19. V is TRBV27 and J is TRBJ2-7; TRBD1 aligns across 8 bases. The CDR3 loop is CAVKRTGSYEQYF. CDR3 bases: TGTGCGGTAAAAAGGACAGGGTCCTACGAGCAGTACTTC.